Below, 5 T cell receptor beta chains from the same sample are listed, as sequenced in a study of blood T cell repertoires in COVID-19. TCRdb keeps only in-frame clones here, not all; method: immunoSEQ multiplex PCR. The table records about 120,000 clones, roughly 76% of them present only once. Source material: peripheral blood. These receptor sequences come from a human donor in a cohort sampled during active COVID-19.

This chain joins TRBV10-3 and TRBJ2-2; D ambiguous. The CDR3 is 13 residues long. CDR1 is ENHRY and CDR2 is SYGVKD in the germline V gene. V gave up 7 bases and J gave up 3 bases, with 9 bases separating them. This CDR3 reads CAITRTDTGELFF. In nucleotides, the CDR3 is TGTGCCATCACTCGCACGGACACCGGGGAGCTGTTTTTT.

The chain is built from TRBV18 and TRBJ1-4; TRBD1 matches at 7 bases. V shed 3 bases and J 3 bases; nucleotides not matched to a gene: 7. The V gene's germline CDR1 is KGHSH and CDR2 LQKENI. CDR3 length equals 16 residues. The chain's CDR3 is CASSPAGGLANEKLFF. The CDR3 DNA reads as TGTGCCAGCTCACCGGCAGGGGGTCTTGCTAATGAAAAACTGTTTTTT.

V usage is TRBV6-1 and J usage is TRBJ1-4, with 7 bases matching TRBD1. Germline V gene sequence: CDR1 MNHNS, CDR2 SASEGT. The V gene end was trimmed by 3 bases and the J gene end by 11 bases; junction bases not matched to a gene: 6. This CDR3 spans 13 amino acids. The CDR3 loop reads CASSELEQGKLFF. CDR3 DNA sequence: TGTGCCAGCAGTGAGCTCGAACAGGGGAAACTGTTTTTT.

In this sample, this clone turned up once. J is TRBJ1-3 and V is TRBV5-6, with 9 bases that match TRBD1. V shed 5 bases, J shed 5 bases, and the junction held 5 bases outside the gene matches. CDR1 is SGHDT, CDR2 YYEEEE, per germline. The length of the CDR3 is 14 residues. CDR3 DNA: TGTGCCAGCAGTCCGGGGACAGGGAGAAACACCATATATTTT. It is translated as CASSPGTGRNTIYF. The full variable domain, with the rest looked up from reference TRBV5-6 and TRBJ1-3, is DAGVTQSPTHLIKTRGQQVTLRCSPKSGHDTVSWYQQALGQGPQFIFQYYEEEERQRGNFPDRFSGHQFPNYSSELNVNALLLGDSALYLCASSPGTGRNTIYFGEGSWLTVV.

CDR3: CASSYSKQGSFYEQYF. In DNA form, the CDR3 reads TGTGCCAGCAGTTACTCTAAACAGGGTAGTTTCTACGAGCAGTACTTC. The J gene is TRBJ2-7, the V gene TRBV6-2 or TRBV6-3; D perhaps matches TRBD1 (6 bases). V lost 0 bases, J lost 3 bases, and 15 bases lay in between. The length of the CDR3 is 16 residues. In germline, CDR1 is MNHEY, CDR2 SVGEGT.